This T cell receptor beta chain was sequenced during a study of control samples from healthy donors and cancer patients (dated by TCRdb to 2020 to 2021). V loses 1 base at its end and J loses 7 bases; junction bases beyond the gene matches: 10. Inclusive of the bounding cysteine and phenylalanine, the CDR3 is 16 residues long. CDR3 DNA is the only sequence kept; it has 48 bases, read in frame from the first base. Sequences MGHRA (CDR1) and YSYEKL (CDR2) are obtained from the germline V gene. As to this clone: Its antigen remains undetermined. There are no base qualities to consult, and no much larger clone falls within one base.

Receptor libraries were prepared by the immunoSEQ multiplex PCR assay. Held by TCRdb, this immuneACCESS table contains in-frame sequences only and omits some clones. Under half of the omission traces to an unresolved V gene where checked; the cause of the rest is unknown. For this sample the table gives 100,000 to 150,000 clones, of which approximately 89% were detected only once. The ten biggest clones cover approximately 8% of the sample. The chain is assembled from TRBV4-1 and TRBJ1-2; 9 bases in between match TRBD1. This TCR derives from a man over 45 with head and neck cancer. The sample taken for sequencing was PBMCs. The CDR3: CASSQAALDRGAGYTF. The nucleotide sequence reads TGCGCCAGCAGCCAAGCCGCACTGGACAGGGGTGCTGGCTACACCTTC.